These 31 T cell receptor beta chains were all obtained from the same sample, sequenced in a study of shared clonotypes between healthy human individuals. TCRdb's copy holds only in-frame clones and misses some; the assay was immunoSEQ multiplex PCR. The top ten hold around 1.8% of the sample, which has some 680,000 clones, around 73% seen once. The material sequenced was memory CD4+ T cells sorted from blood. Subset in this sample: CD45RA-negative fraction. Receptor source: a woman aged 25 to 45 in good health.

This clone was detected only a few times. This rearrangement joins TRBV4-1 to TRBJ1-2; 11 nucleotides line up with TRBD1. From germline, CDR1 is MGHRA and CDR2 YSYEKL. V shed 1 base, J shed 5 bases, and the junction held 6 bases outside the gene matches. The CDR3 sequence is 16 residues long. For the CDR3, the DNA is TGCGCCAGCAGCCAAGTGGGACAGGGGGTGGGTTATGGCTACACCTTC. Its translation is CASSQVGQGVGYGYTF.

The DNA of the CDR3 is TGTGCCTCTGAAGGGAAGGGCGGCGATGAGCAGTTCTTC. This sequence encodes CASEGKGGDEQFF. The J gene is TRBJ2-1, the V gene TRBV30; no firm D call. Germline V gene sequence: CDR1 GTSNPN, CDR2 SVGIG (reference sequence). The CDR3 has 13 amino acids. Trimming shortened V by 7 bases and J by 8 bases, and 18 bases separated the two germline ends. Combining the CDR3 with reference TRBV30 and TRBJ2-1 gives the whole variable domain SQTIHQWPATLVQPVGSPLSLECTVEGTSNPNLYWYRQAAGRGLQLLFYSVGIGQISSEVPQNLSASRPQDRQFILSSKKLLLSDSGFYLCASEGKGGDEQFFGPGTRLTVL.

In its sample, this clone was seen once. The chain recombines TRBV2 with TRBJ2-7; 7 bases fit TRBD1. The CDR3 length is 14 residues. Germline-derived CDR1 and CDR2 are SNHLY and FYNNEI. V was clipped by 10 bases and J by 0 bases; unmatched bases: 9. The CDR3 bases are TGTGCCACGAAAGGACAGGCGAGCTCCTACGAGCAGTACTTC. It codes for CATKGQASSYEQYF.

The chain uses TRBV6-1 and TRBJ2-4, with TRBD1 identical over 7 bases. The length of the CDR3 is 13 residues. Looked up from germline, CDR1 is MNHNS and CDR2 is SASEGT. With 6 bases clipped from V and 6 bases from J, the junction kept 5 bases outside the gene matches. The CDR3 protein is CASRKGDRNIQYF. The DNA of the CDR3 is TGTGCCAGCAGAAAAGGGGACAGAAACATTCAGTACTTC.

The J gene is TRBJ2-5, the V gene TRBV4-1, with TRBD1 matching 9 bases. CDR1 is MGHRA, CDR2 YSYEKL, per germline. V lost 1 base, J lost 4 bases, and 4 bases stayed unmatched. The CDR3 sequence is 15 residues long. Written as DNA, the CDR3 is TGCGCCAGCAGCCAAGCCGGGACAGGGTTAGAGACCCAGTACTTC. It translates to CASSQAGTGLETQYF.

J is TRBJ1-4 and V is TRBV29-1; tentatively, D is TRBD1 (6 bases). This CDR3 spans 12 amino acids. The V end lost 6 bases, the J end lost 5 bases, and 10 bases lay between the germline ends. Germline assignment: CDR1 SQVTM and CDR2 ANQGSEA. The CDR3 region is CSVSGVNEKLFF. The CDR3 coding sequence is TGCAGCGTCTCAGGGGTAAATGAAAAACTGTTTTTT.

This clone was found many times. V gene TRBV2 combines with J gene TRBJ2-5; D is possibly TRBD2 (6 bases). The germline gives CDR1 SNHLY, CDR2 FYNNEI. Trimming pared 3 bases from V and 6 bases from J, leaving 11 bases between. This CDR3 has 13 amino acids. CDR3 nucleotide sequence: TGTGCCAGCAGTGAGCAGGGAGGACAGACCCAGTACTTC. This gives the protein CASSEQGGQTQYF.

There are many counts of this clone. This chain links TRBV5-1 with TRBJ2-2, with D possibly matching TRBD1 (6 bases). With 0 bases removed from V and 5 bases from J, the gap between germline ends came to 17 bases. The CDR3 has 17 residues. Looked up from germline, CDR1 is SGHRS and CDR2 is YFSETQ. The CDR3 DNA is TGCGCCAGCAGCTTGGTTGTGACAGGCCCAAGGACCGGGGAGCTGTTTTTT. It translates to CASSLVVTGPRTGELFF.

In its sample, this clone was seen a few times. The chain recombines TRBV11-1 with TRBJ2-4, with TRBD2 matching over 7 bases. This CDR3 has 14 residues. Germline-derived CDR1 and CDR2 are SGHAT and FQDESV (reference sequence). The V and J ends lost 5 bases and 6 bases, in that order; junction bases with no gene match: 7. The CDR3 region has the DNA TGTGCCAGCAGCCCGCGGACTAGGGGAAACATTCAGTACTTC. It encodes CASSPRTRGNIQYF.

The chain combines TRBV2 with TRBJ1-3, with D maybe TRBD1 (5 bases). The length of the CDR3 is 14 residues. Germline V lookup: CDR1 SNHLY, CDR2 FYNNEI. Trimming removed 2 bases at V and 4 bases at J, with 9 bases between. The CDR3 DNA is TGTGCCAGCAGTGAAAACGGGGGAGGAAACACCATATATTTT. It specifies CASSENGGGNTIYF.

The CDR3, as DNA: TGTGCCAGCACCCTAGGGGGGAACACTGAAGCTTTCTTT. It is translated as CASTLGGNTEAFF. This rearrangement joins TRBV5-5 to TRBJ1-1; D may be TRBD1 (6 bases). The CDR3 length is 13 residues. From germline, CDR1 is SGHKS and CDR2 YYEKEE (reference sequence). Trimming took off 6 bases at V and 1 base at J, with 10 bases between the two ends.

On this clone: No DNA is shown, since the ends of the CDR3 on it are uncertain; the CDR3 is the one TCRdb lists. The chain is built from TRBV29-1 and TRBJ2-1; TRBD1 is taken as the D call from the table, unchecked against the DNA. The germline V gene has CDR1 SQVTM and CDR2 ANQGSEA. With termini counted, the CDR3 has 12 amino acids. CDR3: CSVGQGTAQALF.

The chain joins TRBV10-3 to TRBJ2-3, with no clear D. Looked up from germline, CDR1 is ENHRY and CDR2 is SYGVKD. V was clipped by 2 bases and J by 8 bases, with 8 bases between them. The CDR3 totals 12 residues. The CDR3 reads CAISENTVTQYF. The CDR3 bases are TGTGCCATCAGTGAGAATACGGTTACGCAGTATTTT.

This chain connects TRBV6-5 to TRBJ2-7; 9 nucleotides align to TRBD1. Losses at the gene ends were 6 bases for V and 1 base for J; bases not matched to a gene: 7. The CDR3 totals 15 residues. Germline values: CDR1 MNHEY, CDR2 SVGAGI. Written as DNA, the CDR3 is TGTGCCAGCAGCCTACAGGGGGCCGGTTCCTACGAGCAGTACTTC. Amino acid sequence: CASSLQGAGSYEQYF.

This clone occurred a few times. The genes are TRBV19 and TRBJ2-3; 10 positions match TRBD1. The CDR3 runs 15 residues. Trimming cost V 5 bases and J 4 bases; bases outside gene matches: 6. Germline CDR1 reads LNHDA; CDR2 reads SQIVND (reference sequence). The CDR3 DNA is TGTGCCAGTAGTCCCCGACAGGGGGCCGCAGATACGCAGTATTTT. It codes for CASSPRQGAADTQYF.

The CDR3 sequence is CASSYRQRNYGYTF. In nucleotides, the CDR3 is TGTGCCAGCAGTTACCGGCAGCGGAACTATGGCTACACCTTC. The chain joins TRBV6-9 to TRBJ1-2; unclear D gene. The germline V and J ends were trimmed by 3 bases and 2 bases, with 10 bases remaining between them. The CDR3 has 14 residues. CDR1 and CDR2 from the germline V gene are MNHGY and SVAAGI.

The CDR3 loop is CASSLTGTPRGETEAFF. The DNA for the CDR3 is TGTGCCAGCAGCTTGACCGGGACTCCCAGAGGAGAAACTGAAGCTTTCTTT. The chain carries TRBV5-6 and TRBJ1-1, with D possibly being TRBD1 (5 bases). Germline CDR1 and CDR2: SGHDT and YYEEEE. Trimming shortened V by 1 base and J by 5 bases, and 21 bases separated the two germline ends. The CDR3 runs 17 residues.

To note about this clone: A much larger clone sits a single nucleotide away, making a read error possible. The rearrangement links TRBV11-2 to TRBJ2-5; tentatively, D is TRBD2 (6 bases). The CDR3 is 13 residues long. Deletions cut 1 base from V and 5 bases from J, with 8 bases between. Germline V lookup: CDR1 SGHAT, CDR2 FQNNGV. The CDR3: CASSLAGVETQYF. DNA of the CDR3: TGTGCCAGCAGCTTAGCGGGAGTGGAGACCCAGTACTTC. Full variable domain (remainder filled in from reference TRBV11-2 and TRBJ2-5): EAGVAQSPRYKIIEKRQSVAFWCNPISGHATLYWYQQILGQGPKLLIQFQNNGVVDDSQLPKDRFSAERLKGVDSTLKIQPAKLEDSAVYLCASSLAGVETQYFGPGTRLLVL.

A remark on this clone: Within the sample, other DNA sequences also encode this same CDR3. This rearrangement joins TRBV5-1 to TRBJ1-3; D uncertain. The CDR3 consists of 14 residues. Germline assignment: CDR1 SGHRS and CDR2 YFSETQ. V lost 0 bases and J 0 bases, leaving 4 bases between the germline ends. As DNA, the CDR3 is TGCGCCAGCAGCTTGGGGTCCTCTGGAAACACCATATATTTT. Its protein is CASSLGSSGNTIYF.

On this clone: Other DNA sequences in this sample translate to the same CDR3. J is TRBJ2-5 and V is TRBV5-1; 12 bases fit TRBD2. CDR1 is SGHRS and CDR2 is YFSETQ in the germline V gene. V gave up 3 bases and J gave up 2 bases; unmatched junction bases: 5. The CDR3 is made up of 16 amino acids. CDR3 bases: TGCGCCAGCAGCTCCGGACTAGCGGGGACACAAGAGACCCAGTACTTC. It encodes CASSSGLAGTQETQYF.

The chain's CDR3 is CASSLATGGNQPQHF. DNA of the CDR3: TGTGCCAGCAGCTTGGCGACAGGGGGCAATCAGCCCCAGCATTTT. The chain uses TRBV5-8 and TRBJ1-5; 8 nucleotides line up with TRBD1. The CDR3 is made up of 15 amino acids. Germline lookup yields CDR1 SGHTS and CDR2 YDEGEE. With V trimmed by 0 bases and J by 2 bases, 1 base remained unmatched.

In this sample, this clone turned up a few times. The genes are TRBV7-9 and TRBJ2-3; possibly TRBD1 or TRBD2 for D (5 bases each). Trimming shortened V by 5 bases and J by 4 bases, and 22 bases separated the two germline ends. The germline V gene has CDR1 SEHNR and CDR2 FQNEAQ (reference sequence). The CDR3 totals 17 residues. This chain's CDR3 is CASSHPYGGETSDTQYF. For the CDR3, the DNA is TGTGCCAGCAGCCATCCATATGGGGGAGAAACCTCAGATACGCAGTATTTT.

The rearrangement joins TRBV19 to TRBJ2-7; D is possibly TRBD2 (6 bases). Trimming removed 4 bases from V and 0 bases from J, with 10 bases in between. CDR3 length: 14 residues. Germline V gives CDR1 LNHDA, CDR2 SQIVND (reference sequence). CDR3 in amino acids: CASSSGISSYEQYF. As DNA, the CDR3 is TGTGCCAGTAGTAGCGGGATAAGCTCCTACGAGCAGTACTTC.

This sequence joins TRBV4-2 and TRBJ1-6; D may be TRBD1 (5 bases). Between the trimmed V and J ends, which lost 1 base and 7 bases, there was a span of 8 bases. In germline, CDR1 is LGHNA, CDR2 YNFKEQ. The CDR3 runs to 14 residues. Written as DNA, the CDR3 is TGTGCCAGCAGCCAAGGACAGTGGAATTCACCCCTCCACTTT. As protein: CASSQGQWNSPLHF.

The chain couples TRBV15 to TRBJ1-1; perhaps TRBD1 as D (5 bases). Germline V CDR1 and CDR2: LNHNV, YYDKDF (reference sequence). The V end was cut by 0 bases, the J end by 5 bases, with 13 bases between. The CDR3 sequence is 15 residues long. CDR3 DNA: TGTGCCACCAGCAGAGATTCCGGGGGAGGGACTGAAGCTTTCTTT. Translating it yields CATSRDSGGGTEAFF.

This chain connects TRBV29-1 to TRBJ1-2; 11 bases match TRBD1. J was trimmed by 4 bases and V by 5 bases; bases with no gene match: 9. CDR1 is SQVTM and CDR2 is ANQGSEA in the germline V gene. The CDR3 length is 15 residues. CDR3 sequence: CSVSLLGQGGYGYTF. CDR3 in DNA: TGCAGCGTTTCCCTCCTGGGACAGGGGGGCTATGGCTACACCTTC. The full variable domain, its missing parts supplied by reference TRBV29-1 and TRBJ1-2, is SAVISQKPSRDICQRGTSLTIQCQVDSQVTMMFWYRQQPGQSLTLIATANQGSEATYESGFVIDKFPISRPNLTFSTLTVSNMSPEDSSIYLCSVSLLGQGGYGYTFGSGTRLTVV.

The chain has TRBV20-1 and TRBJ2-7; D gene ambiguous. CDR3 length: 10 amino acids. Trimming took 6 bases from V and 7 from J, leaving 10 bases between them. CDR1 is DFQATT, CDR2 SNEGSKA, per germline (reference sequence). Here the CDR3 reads CSAELVEQYF. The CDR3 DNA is TGCAGTGCCGAACTGGTGGAGCAGTACTTC.

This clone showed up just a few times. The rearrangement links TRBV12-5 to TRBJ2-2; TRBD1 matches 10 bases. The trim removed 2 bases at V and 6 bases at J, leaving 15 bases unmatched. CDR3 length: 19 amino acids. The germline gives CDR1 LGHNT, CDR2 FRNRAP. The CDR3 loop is CASGLSRFLGTGASGELFF. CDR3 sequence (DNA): TGTGCTAGTGGTTTGTCTCGGTTTCTCGGGACAGGGGCCTCCGGGGAGCTGTTTTTT.

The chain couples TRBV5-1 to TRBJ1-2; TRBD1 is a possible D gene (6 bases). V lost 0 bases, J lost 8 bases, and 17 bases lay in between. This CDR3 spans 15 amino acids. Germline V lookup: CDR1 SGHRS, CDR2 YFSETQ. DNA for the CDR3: TGCGCCAGCAGCTTGGGCCAGGGGACCAGGGAGGGCTACACCTTC. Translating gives CASSLGQGTREGYTF.

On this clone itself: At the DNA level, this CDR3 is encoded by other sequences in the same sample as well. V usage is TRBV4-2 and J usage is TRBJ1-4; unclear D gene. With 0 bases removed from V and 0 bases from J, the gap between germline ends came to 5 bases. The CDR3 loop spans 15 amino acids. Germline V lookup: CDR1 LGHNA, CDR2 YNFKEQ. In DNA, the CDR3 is TGTGCCAGCAGCCAAGATAGTGCAACTAATGAAAAACTGTTTTTT. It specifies CASSQDSATNEKLFF.

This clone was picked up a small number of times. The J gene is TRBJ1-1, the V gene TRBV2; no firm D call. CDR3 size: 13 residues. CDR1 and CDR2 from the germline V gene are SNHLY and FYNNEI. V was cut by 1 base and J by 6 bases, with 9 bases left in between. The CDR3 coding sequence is TGTGCCAGCAGTGAAGGCCTAGTGGCTGAAGCTTTCTTT. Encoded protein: CASSEGLVAEAFF.